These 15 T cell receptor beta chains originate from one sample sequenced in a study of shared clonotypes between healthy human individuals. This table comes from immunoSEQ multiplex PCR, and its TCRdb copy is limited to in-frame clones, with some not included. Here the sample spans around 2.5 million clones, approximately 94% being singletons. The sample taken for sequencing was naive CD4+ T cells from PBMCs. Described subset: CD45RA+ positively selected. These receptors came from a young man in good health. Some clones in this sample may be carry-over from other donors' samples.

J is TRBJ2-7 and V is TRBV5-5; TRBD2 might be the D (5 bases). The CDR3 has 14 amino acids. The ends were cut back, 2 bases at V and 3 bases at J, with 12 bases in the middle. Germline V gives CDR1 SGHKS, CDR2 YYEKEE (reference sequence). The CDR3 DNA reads TGTGCCAGCAGCTTCGGGATTATTGACTACGAGCAGTACTTC. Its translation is CASSFGIIDYEQYF.

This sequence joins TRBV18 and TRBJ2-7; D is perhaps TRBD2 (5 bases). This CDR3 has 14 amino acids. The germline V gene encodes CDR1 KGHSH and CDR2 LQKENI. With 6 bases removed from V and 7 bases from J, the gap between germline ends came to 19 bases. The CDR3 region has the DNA TGTGCCAGCTCCCTAGAGCTGAGGTGGAGGGAGCAGTACTTC. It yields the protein CASSLELRWREQYF.

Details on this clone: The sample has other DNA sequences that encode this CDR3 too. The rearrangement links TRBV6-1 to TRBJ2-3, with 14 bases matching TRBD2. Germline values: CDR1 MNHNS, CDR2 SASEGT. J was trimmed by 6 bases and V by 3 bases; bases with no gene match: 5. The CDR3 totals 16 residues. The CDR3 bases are TGTGCCAGCAGTGACGGACTAGCGGGAGGAGGGGATACGCAGTATTTT. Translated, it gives CASSDGLAGGGDTQYF.

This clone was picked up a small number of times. CDR3 region: CASSPVAQALRQPQHF. The CDR3 bases are TGTGCCAGCAGTCCCGTTGCCCAAGCACTGAGGCAGCCCCAGCATTTT. V and J are TRBV27 and TRBJ1-5; D unresolved. V was clipped by 5 bases and J by 7 bases, with 21 bases between them. CDR1 is MNHEY and CDR2 is SMNVEV in the germline V gene (reference sequence). The CDR3 runs 16 residues.

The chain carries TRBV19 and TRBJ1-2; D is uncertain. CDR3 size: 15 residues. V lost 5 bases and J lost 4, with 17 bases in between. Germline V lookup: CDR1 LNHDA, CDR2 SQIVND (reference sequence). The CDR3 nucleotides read TGTGCCAGTAGTCCCCTTCCTCCCTCTACCTATGGCTACACCTTC. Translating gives CASSPLPPSTYGYTF.

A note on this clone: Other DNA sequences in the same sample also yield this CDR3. As DNA, the CDR3 is TGTGCCAGCAGTTTAGCGGGAAACACCATATATTTT. Translating it yields CASSLAGNTIYF. The chain carries TRBV28 and TRBJ1-3; D not certain. V was pared by 2 bases and J by 4 bases, with 3 bases between. This CDR3 region has 12 residues. Germline V CDR1 and CDR2: MDHEN, SYDVKM.

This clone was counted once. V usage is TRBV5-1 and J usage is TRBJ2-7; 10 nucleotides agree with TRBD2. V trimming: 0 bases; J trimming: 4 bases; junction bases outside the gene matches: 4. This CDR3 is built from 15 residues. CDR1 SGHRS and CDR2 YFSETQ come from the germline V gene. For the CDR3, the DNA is TGCGCCAGCAGCTTGGCACAAGCGGGAGGGTACGAGCAGTACTTC. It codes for CASSLAQAGGYEQYF.

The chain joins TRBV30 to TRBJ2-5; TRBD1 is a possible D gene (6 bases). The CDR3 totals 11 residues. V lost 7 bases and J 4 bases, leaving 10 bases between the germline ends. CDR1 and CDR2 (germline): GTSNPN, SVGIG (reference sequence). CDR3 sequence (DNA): TGTGCCTATGGACAGTTAGAGACCCAGTACTTC. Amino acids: CAYGQLETQYF. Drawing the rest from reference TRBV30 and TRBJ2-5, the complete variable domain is SQTIHQWPATLVQPVGSPLSLECTVEGTSNPNLYWYRQAAGRGLQLLFYSVGIGQISSEVPQNLSASRPQDRQFILSSKKLLLSDSGFYLCAYGQLETQYFGPGTRLLVL.

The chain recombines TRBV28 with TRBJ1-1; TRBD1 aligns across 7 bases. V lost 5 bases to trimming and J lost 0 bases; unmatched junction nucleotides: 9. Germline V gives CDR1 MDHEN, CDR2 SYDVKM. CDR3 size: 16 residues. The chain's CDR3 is CASSRQGGKLNTEAFF. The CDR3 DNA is TGTGCCAGCAGTCGCCAGGGGGGGAAGCTGAACACTGAAGCTTTCTTT.

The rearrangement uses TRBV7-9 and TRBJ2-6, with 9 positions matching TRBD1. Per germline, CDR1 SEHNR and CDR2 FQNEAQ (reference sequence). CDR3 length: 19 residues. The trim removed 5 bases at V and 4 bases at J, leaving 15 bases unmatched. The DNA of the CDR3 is TGTGCCAGCAGCGGAGGACAGGGGAAGGGAACAGGAGGGGCCAACGTCCTGACTTTC. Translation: CASSGGQGKGTGGANVLTF.

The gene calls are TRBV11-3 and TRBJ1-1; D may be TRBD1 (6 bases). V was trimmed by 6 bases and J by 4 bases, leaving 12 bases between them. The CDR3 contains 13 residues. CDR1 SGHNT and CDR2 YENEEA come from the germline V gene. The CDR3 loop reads CASSSGGGTEAFF. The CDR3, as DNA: TGTGCCAGCAGTTCTGGAGGGGGCACTGAAGCTTTCTTT.

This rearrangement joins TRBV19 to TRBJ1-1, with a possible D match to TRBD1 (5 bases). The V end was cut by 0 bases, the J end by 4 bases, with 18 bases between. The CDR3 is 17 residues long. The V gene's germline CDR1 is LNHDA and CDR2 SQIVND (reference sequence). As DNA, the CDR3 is TGTGCCAGTAGTATAGATCGGTTTCAGGGTGAGGGCACTGAAGCTTTCTTT. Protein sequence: CASSIDRFQGEGTEAFF.

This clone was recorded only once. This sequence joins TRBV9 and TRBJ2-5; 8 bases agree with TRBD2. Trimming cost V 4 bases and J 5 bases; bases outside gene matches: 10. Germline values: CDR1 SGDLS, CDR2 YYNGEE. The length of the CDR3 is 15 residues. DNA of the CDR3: TGTGCCAGCAGCACCCGGGACCAGCGGGGGGAGACCCAGTACTTC. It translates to CASSTRDQRGETQYF. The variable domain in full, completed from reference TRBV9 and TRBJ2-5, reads DSGVTQTPKHLITATGQRVTLRCSPRSGDLSVYWYQQSLDQGLQFLIQYYNGEERAKGNILERFSAQQFPDLHSELNLSSLELGDSALYFCASSTRDQRGETQYFGPGTRLLVL.

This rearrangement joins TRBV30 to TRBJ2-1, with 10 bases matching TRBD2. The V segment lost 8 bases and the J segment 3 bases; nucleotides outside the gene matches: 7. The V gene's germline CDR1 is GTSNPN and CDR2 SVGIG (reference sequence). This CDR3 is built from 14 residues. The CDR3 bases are TGTGCCGAAACGACTAGCGGGTTCTACAATGAGCAGTTCTTC. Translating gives CAETTSGFYNEQFF. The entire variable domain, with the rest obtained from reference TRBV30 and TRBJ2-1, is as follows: SQTIHQWPATLVQPVGSPLSLECTVEGTSNPNLYWYRQAAGRGLQLLFYSVGIGQISSEVPQNLSASRPQDRQFILSSKKLLLSDSGFYLCAETTSGFYNEQFFGPGTRLTVL.

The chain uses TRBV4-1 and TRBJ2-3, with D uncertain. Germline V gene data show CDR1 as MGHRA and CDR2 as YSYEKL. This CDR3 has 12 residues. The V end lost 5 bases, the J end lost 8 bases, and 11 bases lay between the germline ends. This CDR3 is CASSWPLGTQYF. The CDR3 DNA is TGCGCCAGCAGCTGGCCCCTGGGTACGCAGTATTTT.